This paragraph reports one T cell receptor (beta chain). How the authors handled the data: Reference gene primer amplification in the assay estimated nucleated cell counts. TCRdb's copy holds only in-frame clones and misses some; the assay was immunoSEQ multiplex PCR. D and trimming come from the DNA, and the V and J calls and clone size come from that table. The profile shows approximately 220,000 clones, 86% of them singletons. The data derive from a study of blood T cell repertoires in COVID-19. The CDR3 extends over 15 amino acids. Germline V gene lookup returns CDR1 SNHLY and CDR2 FYNNEI. Trimming removed 6 bases at V and 1 base at J, with 15 bases between.

The sample consisted of PBMCs or T cells enriched from blood (not recorded which). The rearrangement joins TRBV2 to TRBJ2-5; no firm D call. This clonotype originated in a middle-aged woman with acute COVID-19. CDR3 nucleotide sequence: TGTGCCAGCAGGCCCCGCGCGGATCCCCAAGAGACCCAGTACTTC. This codes for CASRPRADPQETQYF.